These 20 T cell receptor beta chains were sequenced from one sample in a study of cytomegalovirus exposure and HLA in healthy donors (dated by TCRdb to about 2017). The protocol used for the library was the immunoSEQ multiplex PCR assay. For the multiplex PCR, a mixture combining 60 forward primers for TCR Vbeta segments and 13 reverse primers for TCR Jbeta segments was used. Here the immuneACCESS table is served through TCRdb, limited to in-frame sequences with V and J called. Missing clones are a known gap in these copies; in checked studies unresolved V genes cover under half, and the rest lacks a known reason. This sample comprises hundreds of thousands of clones, about 80% of them detected only once. Of the sample, 0.63% is held by the ten largest clones. The material sequenced was PBMCs. Source of these receptors: a man aged 18 to 35 in good health and CMV-seronegative.

This chain connects TRBV6-1 to TRBJ2-7; D uncertain. The CDR3 length is 12 residues. The V end was cut by 2 bases, the J end by 7 bases, with 9 bases between. The germline gives CDR1 MNHNS, CDR2 SASEGT. The CDR3 is CASSENLREQYF. The CDR3 nucleotides read TGTGCCAGCAGTGAAAATCTTCGGGAGCAGTACTTC.

The chain is built from TRBV10-3 and TRBJ2-7, with 10 bases fitting TRBD2. With V trimmed by 2 bases and J by 2 bases, 12 bases remained unmatched. CDR1 and CDR2 (germline): ENHRY, SYGVKD. The CDR3 length is 18 residues. The CDR3 region has the DNA TGTGCCATCAGTGAGAGCCCCTTTTCCAGCGGGAGGGCCTACGAGCAGTACTTC. Protein: CAISESPFSSGRAYEQYF.

The V gene is TRBV14, the J gene TRBJ2-1; 12 bases are a match to TRBD2. Per the germline V gene, CDR1 is SGHDN and CDR2 is FVKESK. This CDR3 contains 15 residues. The V segment lost 4 bases and the J segment 4 bases; nucleotides outside the gene matches: 2. CDR3 amino acids: CASSRGTSGYNEQFF. In DNA form, the CDR3 reads TGTGCCAGCAGCCGCGGGACTAGCGGGTACAATGAGCAGTTCTTC.

A few counts support this clone. The CDR3 DNA sequence: TGTGCCAGCACAAGGGGTTTCACAGCGGGAGACACCGGGGAGCTGTTTTTT. It specifies CASTRGFTAGDTGELFF. The J gene is TRBJ2-2, the V gene TRBV27, with 8 bases identical to TRBD2. V shed 7 bases, J shed 3 bases, and the junction held 13 bases outside the gene matches. Per germline, CDR1 MNHEY and CDR2 SMNVEV (reference sequence). This CDR3 comprises 17 residues.

V is TRBV28 and J is TRBJ1-1, with a possible D match to TRBD1 (5 bases). Per the germline V gene, CDR1 is MDHEN and CDR2 is SYDVKM. Trimming pared 5 bases from V and 7 bases from J, leaving 23 bases between. The length of the CDR3 is 16 residues. The CDR3 DNA follows: TGTGCCAGCAGTCCACCGGTGGGGCAGGGTAATTTTGAAGCTTTCTTT. Protein product: CASSPPVGQGNFEAFF.

This clone has just a few counts. The V and J genes are TRBV7-6 and TRBJ1-1; D might be TRBD1 (5 bases). CDR3 length: 16 amino acids. CDR1 SGHVS and CDR2 FNYEAQ come from the germline V gene. Trimming cost V 1 base and J 0 bases, with 12 bases left between them. The CDR3 protein is CASSLGQFMMNTEAFF. The CDR3 DNA follows: TGTGCCAGCAGCTTAGGACAGTTCATGATGAACACTGAAGCTTTCTTT.

V and J are TRBV28 and TRBJ2-7, with D uncertain. The CDR3 has 11 amino acids. The germline CDR1 and CDR2 sequences are MDHEN and SYDVKM. V was trimmed by 4 bases and J by 7 bases, leaving 8 bases between them. The CDR3 region is CASSSMREQYF. The CDR3 nucleotides read TGTGCCAGCAGTTCCATGCGGGAGCAGTACTTC.

The J gene is TRBJ2-3, the V gene TRBV27, with TRBD2 matching over 14 bases. The CDR3 contains 17 residues. With V trimmed by 5 bases and J by 0 bases, 4 bases remained unmatched. The germline V gene encodes CDR1 MNHEY and CDR2 SMNVEV (reference sequence). Here the CDR3 DNA reads TGTGCCAGCAGTGATGGACTAGCGGGAGGTAGCACAGATACGCAGTATTTT. As protein: CASSDGLAGGSTDTQYF.

The CDR3, as DNA: TGTGCCAGCAGCGTAGGGGGACAGGGGGATGGCTACACCTTC. It is translated as CASSVGGQGDGYTF. The rearrangement links TRBV9 to TRBJ1-2, with 11 bases lining up with TRBD1. J lost 6 bases, V lost 0 bases, and 1 base had no gene match. The CDR3 consists of 14 residues. Germline V gives CDR1 SGDLS, CDR2 YYNGEE.

This rearrangement joins TRBV16 to TRBJ1-2; 9 positions match TRBD1. Germline V gene sequence: CDR1 KGHSY, CDR2 FQNENV. The V segment lost 4 bases and the J segment 7 bases; nucleotides outside the gene matches: 7. This CDR3 comprises 14 residues. CDR3 loop: CASSRDREESGYTF. As DNA, the CDR3 is TGTGCCAGCAGCCGGGACAGGGAGGAGAGTGGCTACACCTTC.

This chain joins TRBV12-1 and TRBJ2-7; no check of the table's D call, TRBD2, against the DNA was made. TRBV12-1 is a pseudogene. The CDR3 contains 18 residues. CDR3 region: CASSFAGRTSGSVYEQYF. For the CDR3, the DNA is TGTGCCAGCAGCTTCGCAGGACGGACTAGCGGGAGTGTGTACGAGCAGTACTTC.

This clone was picked up a small number of times. V and J are TRBV5-4 and TRBJ2-3; 8 positions match TRBD2. Germline V gene sequence: CDR1 SGHNT, CDR2 YYREEE (reference sequence). J gave up 5 bases and V 6 bases, and 8 bases lay outside the gene matches. The CDR3 loop spans 14 amino acids. For the CDR3, the DNA is TGTGCCAGCACTACCGGGAGGGCCATAGATACGCAGTATTTT. It codes for CASTTGRAIDTQYF.

The V call is TRBV6-1, the J call TRBJ2-1, with D possibly matching TRBD2 (5 bases). CDR3 size: 15 residues. Germline CDR1 is MNHNS and CDR2 is SASEGT. Between the trimmed V and J ends, which lost 6 bases and 6 bases, there was a span of 18 bases. The CDR3 protein is CASRTARGDLNEQFF. The CDR3 coding sequence is TGTGCCAGCAGAACCGCCCGGGGAGACCTCAATGAGCAGTTCTTC.

Here the CDR3 reads CASSIDLTVNIQYF. CDR3 in DNA: TGTGCCAGTAGTATAGATCTGACAGTAAACATTCAGTACTTC. The V call is TRBV19, the J call TRBJ2-4; D might be TRBD1 (5 bases). Trimming removed 0 bases from V and 6 bases from J, with 9 bases in between. Germline CDR1 and CDR2: LNHDA and SQIVND (reference sequence). CDR3 size: 14 residues.

This clone was counted between two and nine times. The chain is built from TRBV27 and TRBJ2-1, with 8 bases lining up with TRBD1. This CDR3 is 15 amino acids long. The germline V gene has CDR1 MNHEY and CDR2 SMNVEV (reference sequence). V trimming: 8 bases; J trimming: 2 bases; junction bases outside the gene matches: 8. CDR3 amino acids: CASDGQGKPYNEQFF. DNA for the CDR3: TGTGCCAGCGATGGACAGGGTAAACCCTACAATGAGCAGTTCTTC.

V gene TRBV6-1 combines with J gene TRBJ2-1, with 7 bases matching TRBD2. The CDR3 contains 14 residues. CDR1 is MNHNS, CDR2 SASEGT, per germline. Trimming cost V 6 bases and J 8 bases; bases outside gene matches: 10. The CDR3 nucleotides are TGTGCCAGCAGCCCTCAAGCGGGACTCGATGAGCAGTTCTTC. This codes for CASSPQAGLDEQFF.

This clone has a handful of counts. The chain is built from TRBV6-1 and TRBJ2-7; TRBD2 matches 9 bases. The CDR3 consists of 13 residues. The V and J ends lost 6 bases and 6 bases, in that order; junction bases with no gene match: 6. Germline V CDR1 and CDR2: MNHNS, SASEGT. The CDR3 coding sequence is TGTGCCAGCAGGCGCGGGACTAGCATCGAGCAGTACTTC. Its protein product is CASRRGTSIEQYF.

The chain carries TRBV29-1 and TRBJ1-3; no definite D call. The CDR3 loop spans 11 amino acids. Germline CDR1 reads SQVTM; CDR2 reads ANQGSEA. V was cut by 5 bases and J by 3 bases, with 5 bases left in between. The CDR3 loop is CSVLVGNTIYF. CDR3 nucleotide sequence: TGCAGCGTTTTAGTTGGAAACACCATATATTTT.

The chain is built from TRBV27 and TRBJ1-2; D possibly corresponds to TRBD1 (6 bases). Germline-derived CDR1 and CDR2 are MNHEY and SMNVEV (reference sequence). CDR3 size: 16 residues. Trimming left V 0 bases short and J 0 bases short, with 11 bases between. CDR3 amino acids: CASSLSRGGSNYGYTF. CDR3 nucleotides: TGTGCCAGCAGTTTATCGAGGGGGGGCTCTAACTATGGCTACACCTTC.

The rearrangement links TRBV5-1 to TRBJ2-5; the match to TRBD2 covers 7 bases. The CDR3 contains 15 residues. V shed 0 bases and J 0 bases; nucleotides not matched to a gene: 2. The germline V gene encodes CDR1 SGHRS and CDR2 YFSETQ. The CDR3 DNA sequence: TGCGCCAGCAGCTTGGGCGGGACTAACCAAGAGACCCAGTACTTC. Translating gives CASSLGGTNQETQYF.